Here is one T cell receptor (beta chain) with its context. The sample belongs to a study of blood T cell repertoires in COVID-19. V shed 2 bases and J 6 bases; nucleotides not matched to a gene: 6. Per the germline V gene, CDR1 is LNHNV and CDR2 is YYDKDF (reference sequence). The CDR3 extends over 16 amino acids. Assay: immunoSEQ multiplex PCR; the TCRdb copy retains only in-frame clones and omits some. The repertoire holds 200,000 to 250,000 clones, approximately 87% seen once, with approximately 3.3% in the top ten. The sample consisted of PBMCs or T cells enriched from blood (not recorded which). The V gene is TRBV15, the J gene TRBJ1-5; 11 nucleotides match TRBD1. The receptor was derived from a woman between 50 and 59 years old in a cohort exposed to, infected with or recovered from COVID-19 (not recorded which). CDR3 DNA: TGTGCCACCAGCAGACCCTCGGGGACAGGGGGTCAGCCCCAGCATTTT. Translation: CATSRPSGTGGQPQHF.